Presented here are 22 T cell receptor beta chains from one specimen sequenced in a study of blood T cell repertoires in COVID-19. Some clones are missing from TCRdb's copy, which holds only in-frame ones; the method was immunoSEQ multiplex PCR. The sample carries 88,000 or so clones, 81% recorded once. The sample taken for sequencing was peripheral blood. These receptors originate from a man aged 55-75 years with acute or convalescent COVID-19.

This clone has only one observation. This chain uses TRBV19 with TRBJ1-3; perhaps TRBD1 as D (6 bases). Trimming removed 5 bases from V and 0 bases from J, with 11 bases in between. The CDR3 loop spans 15 amino acids. CDR1 is LNHDA and CDR2 is SQIVND in the germline V gene (reference sequence). The CDR3 spells CASSGQFDSGNTIYF. As DNA, the CDR3 is TGTGCCAGTAGTGGACAGTTTGACTCTGGAAACACCATATATTTT.

This clone has a single count. The rearrangement uses TRBV6-5 and TRBJ2-1, with 7 positions matching TRBD1. Unmatched junction bases numbered 11, after V lost 10 bases and J lost 2 bases. Germline V gene data show CDR1 as MNHEY and CDR2 as SVGAGI. This CDR3 region has 15 residues. CDR3: CATQKKTGAYNEQFF. In nucleotides, the CDR3 is TGTGCCACCCAAAAGAAAACAGGGGCCTACAATGAGCAGTTCTTC.

This chain's CDR3 is CASSLGTGTYEQYF. The CDR3 region has the DNA TGTGCCAGTAGTCTCGGGACAGGGACCTACGAGCAGTACTTC. The chain carries TRBV19 and TRBJ2-7, with 9 bases lining up with TRBD1. The CDR3 is made up of 14 amino acids. The V gene end was trimmed by 5 bases and the J gene end by 2 bases; junction bases not matched to a gene: 4. Germline V CDR1 and CDR2: LNHDA, SQIVND (reference sequence).

CDR3 region: CASSLGTGIYGYTF. The CDR3 DNA follows: TGTGCCAGCAGTTTAGGGACAGGCATCTATGGCTACACCTTC. This chain uses TRBV27 with TRBJ1-2; 8 positions match TRBD1. Germline V gene data show CDR1 as MNHEY and CDR2 as SMNVEV (reference sequence). The junction had 3 bases not matched to a gene; V was cut back by 2 bases and J by 4 bases. This CDR3 has 14 residues.

J is TRBJ1-1 and V is TRBV25-1, with 12 bases matching TRBD1. Unmatched junction bases numbered 8, after V lost 7 bases and J lost 5 bases. Per germline, CDR1 MGHDK and CDR2 SYGVNS. This CDR3 spans 15 amino acids. Written as DNA, the CDR3 is TGTGCCAGCACCTCTAGGGGACAGGGGGCTACTGAAGCTTTCTTT. Translated: CASTSRGQGATEAFF.

The CDR3 reads CAWSVGGISGNTIYF. The CDR3 DNA reads as TGTGCCTGGTCCGTGGGAGGCATCTCTGGAAACACCATATATTTT. The chain employs TRBV30 and TRBJ1-3; D unclear. The CDR3 covers 15 residues. Trimming left V 5 bases short and J 0 bases short, with 14 bases between. Germline loops: CDR1 GTSNPN, CDR2 SVGIG (reference sequence).

This chain uses TRBV7-6 with TRBJ2-1; D unclear. The V and J ends lost 5 bases and 10 bases respectively, with 12 bases between them. The CDR3 is 12 amino acids. CDR1 is SGHVS and CDR2 is FNYEAQ in the germline V gene. The CDR3 loop reads CASSNARGEQFF. Here the CDR3 DNA reads TGTGCCAGCAGCAACGCACGAGGCGAGCAGTTCTTC.

The chain has TRBV29-1 and TRBJ2-1; TRBD2 aligns across 12 bases. V lost 5 bases, J lost 4 bases, and 6 bases stayed unmatched. The CDR3 runs 15 residues. CDR1 and CDR2 (germline): SQVTM, ANQGSEA. In DNA form, the CDR3 reads TGCAGCGTTCACCGGACTAGCGGGGATTACAATGAGCAGTTCTTC. This encodes CSVHRTSGDYNEQFF.

This rearrangement joins TRBV28 to TRBJ2-7, with TRBD1 matching over 9 bases. CDR1 is MDHEN and CDR2 is SYDVKM in the germline V gene. J lost 6 bases, V lost 2 bases, and 5 bases had no gene match. This CDR3 comprises 14 residues. This chain's CDR3 is CASSLSGTGREQYF. CDR3 bases: TGTGCCAGCAGTTTAAGCGGGACAGGGCGCGAGCAGTACTTC. The whole variable domain, remainder taken from reference TRBV28 and TRBJ2-7, is DVKVTQSSRYLVKRTGEKVFLECVQDMDHENMFWYRQDPGLGLRLIYFSYDVKMKEKGDIPEGYSVSREKKERFSLILESASTNQTSMYLCASSLSGTGREQYFGPGTRLTVT.

The chain links TRBV18 to TRBJ1-5, with D possibly being TRBD1 (6 bases). The CDR3 runs 14 residues. CDR1 and CDR2 (germline): KGHSH, LQKENI. V lost 4 bases and J lost 5, with 12 bases in between. CDR3 protein: CASSLGQLDQPQHF. The CDR3 DNA follows: TGTGCCAGCTCACTGGGACAACTAGATCAGCCCCAGCATTTT.

The V gene is TRBV6-2 or TRBV6-3, the J gene TRBJ1-2; D is ambiguous. The V end was cut by 6 bases, the J end by 1 base, with 6 bases between. Germline CDR1 reads MNHEY; CDR2 reads SVGEGT. CDR3 length: 12 amino acids. The CDR3 is CASSGHNYGYTF. DNA for the CDR3: TGTGCCAGCAGCGGCCATAACTATGGCTACACCTTC.

The chain uses TRBV7-8 and TRBJ2-1, with a possible D match to TRBD1 (6 bases). Per germline, CDR1 SGHVS and CDR2 FQNEAQ. The CDR3 sequence is 15 residues long. V was cut by 5 bases and J by 0 bases, with 11 bases left in between. The CDR3 sequence: CASSIRDNSYNEQFF. The CDR3 DNA is TGTGCCAGCAGCATCCGGGACAACTCCTACAATGAGCAGTTCTTC.

The V gene is TRBV16, the J gene TRBJ2-3; 8 nucleotides match TRBD2. Germline V gene sequence: CDR1 KGHSY, CDR2 FQNENV. The CDR3 spans 16 residues. V lost 0 bases and J lost 4; bases outside the gene matches: 6. The CDR3 DNA reads as TGTGCCAGCAGCCAATCTTCCGGGAGGGCCCCAGATACGCAGTATTTT. It translates to CASSQSSGRAPDTQYF.

The chain links TRBV25-1 to TRBJ2-1; 7 bases are shared with TRBD1. This CDR3 region has 18 residues. CDR1 and CDR2 from the germline V gene are MGHDK and SYGVNS. The junction had 13 bases not matched to a gene; V was cut back by 0 bases and J by 5 bases. The CDR3 protein is CASSEYMVPGQRHNEQFF. As DNA, the CDR3 is TGTGCCAGCAGTGAATATATGGTTCCGGGACAGAGACACAATGAGCAGTTCTTC.

V gene TRBV9 combines with J gene TRBJ2-1; TRBD1 agrees at 8 bases. The CDR3 totals 18 residues. V trimming: 3 bases; J trimming: 4 bases; junction bases outside the gene matches: 15. Per the germline V gene, CDR1 is SGDLS and CDR2 is YYNGEE. The CDR3 DNA sequence: TGTGCCAGCAGCGCGAGACAGGGGTCTTTATCCCCTTACAATGAGCAGTTCTTC. Its protein is CASSARQGSLSPYNEQFF.

The V gene is TRBV15, the J gene TRBJ2-1, with a weak D call TRBD2 (5 bases). This CDR3 comprises 15 residues. Trimming took 0 bases from V and 10 from J, leaving 16 bases between them. CDR1 is LNHNV, CDR2 YYDKDF, per germline (reference sequence). The CDR3: CATSRDGESVWEQFF. The CDR3 region has the DNA TGTGCCACCAGCAGAGATGGGGAGTCGGTCTGGGAGCAGTTCTTC.

This clone was picked up one time. The V and J genes are TRBV6-5 and TRBJ2-7; 9 nucleotides line up with TRBD2. Trimming took 10 bases from V and 6 from J; bases not matched to a gene: 10. Germline V gene sequence: CDR1 MNHEY, CDR2 SVGAGI. The CDR3 is 13 residues long. CDR3 in amino acids: CATLSGRGGEQYF. Written as DNA, the CDR3 is TGTGCCACCCTTAGCGGGAGAGGCGGCGAGCAGTACTTC.

This chain links TRBV5-1 with TRBJ1-5; weak D call: TRBD1 (5 bases). V shed 1 base and J shed 4 bases, with 6 bases lying between them. This CDR3 is 13 amino acids long. The germline V gene has CDR1 SGHRS and CDR2 YFSETQ. DNA for the CDR3: TGCGCCAGCAGCTTGTCAGGGAATCAGCCCCAGCATTTT. Amino acid sequence: CASSLSGNQPQHF.

For this clone: The same CDR3 also results from other DNA sequences found in this sample. The rearrangement joins TRBV7-9 to TRBJ2-5; possibly TRBD1 for D (5 bases). Germline V lookup: CDR1 SEHNR, CDR2 FQNEAQ (reference sequence). Trimming shortened V by 0 bases and J by 1 base, and 9 bases separated the two germline ends. This CDR3 has 15 amino acids. The CDR3 DNA is TGTGCCAGCAGCTTAGCGCGGCAGGGCCAAGAGACCCAGTACTTC. Translated: CASSLARQGQETQYF.

The rearrangement joins TRBV30 to TRBJ2-3; TRBD1 matches 11 bases. In germline, CDR1 is GTSNPN, CDR2 SVGIG (reference sequence). Germline trimming cut 2 bases from V and 4 bases from J; bases unmatched to any gene: 5. This CDR3 has 15 residues. CDR3 protein: CAWSLLGQGADTQYF. The CDR3 DNA is TGTGCCTGGAGTCTTTTGGGACAGGGGGCAGATACGCAGTATTTT.

The chain's CDR3 is CASSPATRQGPETQYF. CDR3 bases: TGTGCCAGCAGCCCGGCGACCCGACAGGGTCCAGAGACCCAGTACTTC. The chain uses TRBV5-4 and TRBJ2-5, with 7 bases lining up with TRBD1. V gave up 4 bases and J gave up 4 bases; unmatched junction bases: 13. The CDR3 sequence is 16 residues long. CDR1 is SGHNT, CDR2 YYREEE, per germline (reference sequence).

The V and J genes are TRBV2 and TRBJ2-7, with D hard to call. Germline CDR1 reads SNHLY; CDR2 reads FYNNEI. This CDR3 is 14 amino acids long. Deletions cut 2 bases from V and 3 bases from J, with 11 bases between. Written as DNA, the CDR3 is TGTGCCAGCAGTGAACGGCAGGCGAACTACGAGCAGTACTTC. It yields the protein CASSERQANYEQYF.